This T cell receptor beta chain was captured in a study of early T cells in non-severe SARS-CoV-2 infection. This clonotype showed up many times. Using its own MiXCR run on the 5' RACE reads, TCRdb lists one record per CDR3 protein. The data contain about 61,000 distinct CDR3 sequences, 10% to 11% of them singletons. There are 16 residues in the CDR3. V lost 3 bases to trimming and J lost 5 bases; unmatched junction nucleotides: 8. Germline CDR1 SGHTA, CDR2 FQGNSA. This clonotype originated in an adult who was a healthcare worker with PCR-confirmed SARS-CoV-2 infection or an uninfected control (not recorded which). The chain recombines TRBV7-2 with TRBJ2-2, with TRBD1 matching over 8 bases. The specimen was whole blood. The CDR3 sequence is CASSFGQGAETGELFF. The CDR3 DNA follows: TGTGCCAGCAGCTTCGGACAGGGTGCCGAGACCGGGGAGCTGTTTTTT.